This TCR beta chain is drawn from a study of blood T cell repertoires in COVID-19. Study details: Acute-phase and convalescent COVID-19 samples originated in the United States, Italy and Spain. The cDNA or gDNA used as material had been derived from T cells, B-cell-depleted T cells, or PBMCs.

The CDR3 consists of 19 residues. Trimming cost V 3 bases and J 4 bases; bases outside gene matches: 11. Germline-derived CDR1 and CDR2 are SNHLY and FYNNEI. Under the authors' procedure: The authors estimated nucleated cell counts from reference gene primer amplification. The data were produced by immunoSEQ multiplex PCR, yet TCRdb's version contains in-frame clones alone and is incomplete. The V and J calls and clone size were taken over from that table, and D and trimming were inferred from the DNA. In the table there are roughly 250,000 clones, around 89% of which are singletons. The sequence came from a man aged 30 to 45 with acute or convalescent COVID-19. Sequencing was done on a sample of peripheral blood. The V and J genes are TRBV2 and TRBJ2-2; 13 bases align to TRBD2. The CDR3: CASSDKGTSGTWGTGELFF. The DNA of the CDR3 is TGTGCCAGCAGTGATAAAGGGACTAGCGGGACGTGGGGCACCGGGGAGCTGTTTTTT.